What follows are 2 T cell receptor beta chains derived from one specimen sequenced in a study of regulatory T cells in long-lasting Graves disease. For TCR beta, libraries came from iRepertoire HTBI primers and Arm-PCR of CDR3 regions. TCRdb re-analysed the multiplex PCR reads in MiXCR, keeping a single row per CDR3 protein. The top ten hold over 20% of the sample, which has hundreds of thousands of distinct CDR3 sequences, around 16% seen once. Time point of the sample: newly diagnosed GD, antithyroid drugs for less than 3 months. There was RNA extracted from PBMCs, and the TCR library was made from it. Here the sequenced sample was peripheral blood mononuclear cells (PBMCs), taken at new diagnosis, from a patient treated with antithyroid drugs. These receptors were taken from a female donor with Graves disease.

This clonotype was found many times. The chain uses TRBV12-3 or TRBV12-4 and TRBJ2-3; 11 positions match TRBD2. V lost 5 bases to trimming and J lost 5 bases; unmatched junction nucleotides: 15. CDR3 length: 18 residues. CDR3 bases: TGTGCCAGCAGTCAGACTAGCGGGGAACTTTCAACCATAGATACGCAGTATTTT. This gives the protein CASSQTSGELSTIDTQYF.

V is TRBV7-8 and J is TRBJ1-4; 9 bases map to TRBD1. Germline CDR1 is SGHVS and CDR2 is FQNEAQ. CDR3 length: 15 amino acids. Trimming cost V 1 base and J 8 bases; bases outside gene matches: 5. The DNA of the CDR3 is TGTGCCAGCAGCTTAGGTGGGACAGGGAAAGAAAAACTGTTTTTT. Translating it yields CASSLGGTGKEKLFF.